The sequence of this T cell receptor (beta chain) was determined in a study of sequential checkpoint blockade in melanoma. Libraries were prepared by immunoSEQ multiplex PCR; TCRdb keeps only in-frame clonotypes and omits some of them. The sample shows 15,000 to 20,000 clones, approximately 58% of them seen only once. This clone was picked up a small number of times. The sample's treatment: randomized to nivolumab then ipilimumab (arm A) or the reverse (arm B). V shed 5 bases, J shed 4 bases, and the junction held 3 bases outside the gene matches. Germline-derived CDR1 and CDR2 are LNHDA and SQIVND (reference sequence). The CDR3 sequence is 15 residues long.

The rearrangement joins TRBV19 to TRBJ2-1; 12 nucleotides match TRBD2. The sequencing here drew on CD8+ T cells sorted from blood (inferred from file names), taken from a patient given nivolumab and ipilimumab in sequence. The sequence was obtained from a human donor with melanoma. CDR3 sequence reads: CASSAGLAGYNEQFF. The CDR3, as DNA: TGTGCCAGTAGTGCAGGACTAGCGGGATACAATGAGCAGTTCTTC.